This T cell receptor (beta chain) was sequenced for a study of T cell changes during pregnancy in multiple sclerosis. CDR3 length equals 14 residues. V lost 0 bases to trimming and J lost 2 bases, with 9 bases between them. The germline CDR1 and CDR2 sequences are SGDLS and YYNGEE. Sequenced by immunoSEQ multiplex PCR; TCRdb stores in-frame clones only, minus some. The data hold some 60,000 clones, with approximately 92% observed a single time. This TCR came from a female donor with multiple sclerosis, enrolled in a pregnancy study. The material sequenced was CD4+ T cells from peripheral blood mononuclear cells, taken before pregnancy. This chain connects TRBV9 to TRBJ2-7; tentative D call: TRBD2 (5 bases). Here the CDR3 DNA reads TGTGCCAGCAGCGTAGATCCGGGGACCTACGAGCAGTACTTC. It specifies CASSVDPGTYEQYF.